The 10 T cell receptor beta chains presented below share a single source sample, sequenced in a study of brain T cells in children with intractable seizures. Produced via immunoSEQ multiplex PCR; TCRdb's table is partial and in-frame only. The repertoire holds about 76,000 clones, with around 93% as singletons. Here the sequenced sample was peripheral blood, taken at surgery. The receptors here all came from a boy under three years old with tuberous sclerosis and intractable seizures.

The V and J genes are TRBV29-1 and TRBJ2-1; no clear D gene. Per germline, CDR1 SQVTM and CDR2 ANQGSEA. V lost 1 base and J lost 2, with 15 bases in between. This CDR3 region has 16 residues. The CDR3 nucleotides read TGCAGCGTTGAAGCGGGCTCCTTTAAAACCTACAATGAGCAGTTCTTC. The encoded protein is CSVEAGSFKTYNEQFF.

The chain combines TRBV11-2 with TRBJ1-6; D is perhaps TRBD1 (5 bases). CDR1 and CDR2 (germline): SGHAT, FQNNGV. The CDR3 covers 16 residues. V was clipped by 6 bases and J by 8 bases, with 20 bases between them. The CDR3 sequence: CASRLLGPSIHSPLHF. DNA of the CDR3: TGTGCCAGCAGACTGTTGGGGCCCTCGATTCATTCACCCCTCCACTTT.

The gene calls are TRBV3-1 (or the pseudogene TRBV3-2) and TRBJ1-2, with a possible D match to TRBD1 (5 bases). Germline assignment: CDR1 LGHDT and CDR2 YNNKEL (reference sequence). Trimming shortened V by 6 bases and J by 6 bases, and 14 bases separated the two germline ends. The CDR3 is 13 residues long. The CDR3 DNA sequence: TGTGCCAGCAGTCAGACCAGGGAAAATGGCTACACCTTC. Translated, it gives CASSQTRENGYTF.

The CDR3 sequence is CASSQAGTGTRNEQFF. The CDR3, as DNA: TGTGCCAGCAGCCAAGCCGGGACAGGGACTCGGAATGAGCAGTTCTTC. The rearrangement joins TRBV4-2 to TRBJ2-1; 9 nucleotides line up with TRBD1. The length of the CDR3 is 16 residues. Germline assignment: CDR1 LGHNA and CDR2 YNFKEQ. V shed 1 base and J 7 bases; nucleotides not matched to a gene: 8.

The V gene is TRBV10-2, the J gene TRBJ2-1, with D possibly being TRBD2 (6 bases). The V gene's germline CDR1 is WSHSY and CDR2 SAAADI. This CDR3 is built from 15 residues. V shed 6 bases and J shed 0 bases, with 12 bases lying between them. CDR3 region: CASRSYGSSYNEQFF. DNA for the CDR3: TGCGCCAGCAGATCCTACGGGAGCTCCTACAATGAGCAGTTCTTC.

The gene calls are TRBV5-8 and TRBJ1-4; D remains unclear. Germline V CDR1 and CDR2: SGHTS, YDEGEE. V was clipped by 1 base and J by 1 base, with 8 bases between them. The CDR3 is 15 amino acids. The CDR3 DNA reads as TGTGCCAGCAGCTTGCAAAGCGTAACTAATGAAAAACTGTTTTTT. This encodes CASSLQSVTNEKLFF.

V usage is TRBV19 and J usage is TRBJ1-5; D ambiguous. Per germline, CDR1 LNHDA and CDR2 SQIVND (reference sequence). V was cut by 4 bases and J by 4 bases, with 14 bases left in between. CDR3 length: 15 amino acids. DNA of the CDR3: TGTGCCAGTAGTAGCCCCCGCGCCAGAAATCAGCCCCAGCATTTT. Amino acid sequence: CASSSPRARNQPQHF.

This chain links TRBV6-5 with TRBJ1-6; 9 bases fit TRBD1. From germline, CDR1 is MNHEY and CDR2 SVGAGI. V shed 4 bases and J 7 bases; nucleotides not matched to a gene: 5. The CDR3 consists of 15 residues. The CDR3 DNA follows: TGTGCCAGCAGTTTTAGGACAGGGGACAATTCACCCCTCCACTTT. As protein: CASSFRTGDNSPLHF.

Comments on this clone: In the same sample, other DNA sequences code for this CDR3. The chain combines TRBV6-1 with TRBJ2-7; no clear D. Trimming shortened V by 3 bases and J by 1 base, and 10 bases separated the two germline ends. The length of the CDR3 is 14 residues. Germline V gene lookup returns CDR1 MNHNS and CDR2 SASEGT. The CDR3 reads CASSEPGLSYEQYF. The CDR3 DNA reads as TGTGCCAGCAGTGAGCCGGGTCTTTCCTACGAGCAGTACTTC.

This clone appeared a single time. This chain links TRBV3-1 (or the pseudogene TRBV3-2) with TRBJ2-2; D is unresolved. Deletions cut 4 bases from V and 9 bases from J, with 18 bases between. This CDR3 spans 15 amino acids. CDR1 and CDR2 (germline): LGHDT, YNNKEL (reference sequence). The CDR3 loop is CASSPYSIGRRELFF. CDR3 coding DNA: TGTGCCAGCAGCCCCTACTCTATAGGAAGAAGGGAGCTGTTTTTT.